The 9 T cell receptor beta chains listed next were all sequenced from one sample in a study of T cells in women clearing cervical HPV infection. The repertoire was sequenced with immunoSEQ multiplex PCR; TCRdb's copy has only in-frame clones and lacks some. The sample totals about 32,000 clones. Sequencing input: blood buffy coat. The receptor source for this set is a woman aged 18-69 years with a cervical HPV16 infection that either progressed to CIN3+ or cleared (not recorded which).

In regard to this clone: Read sequence stops 3 residues before the CDR3 end, and the germline J gene provides the missing end. The chain carries TRBV7-9 and TRBJ2-4; the D gene is possibly TRBD1 (6 bases). This CDR3 region has 14 residues. Germline values: CDR1 SEHNR, CDR2 FQNEAQ (reference sequence). Incomplete CDR3 DNA: TGTGCCAGCAGCCCCGAGGGGGAGAGCTATGGT. Its translation is CASSPEGESYG. The complete CDR3 sequence is CASSPEGESYGQYF.

Comments on this clone: The CDR3 extends 3 residues past the end of the read, so its final part is completed from the germline J gene. The chain links TRBV28 to TRBJ2-7; 8 bases are shared with TRBD1. Germline lookup yields CDR1 MDHEN and CDR2 SYDVKM. The CDR3 contains 14 residues. V was clipped by 10 bases and J by 2 bases; unmatched bases: 10. This CDR3 reads CATRAGTGAYEQYF. The DNA read from the CDR3 is TGTGCCACCCGAGCCGGGACAGGAGCCTACGAG.

Details on this clone: The read ends 3 residues early relative to the CDR3; the germline J gene fills the gap. The V call is TRBV5-5, the J call TRBJ1-4; a weak D match, TRBD1 (6 bases). Looked up from germline, CDR1 is SGHKS and CDR2 is YYEKEE (reference sequence). V was pared by 2 bases and J by 6 bases, with 11 bases between. The CDR3 has 14 residues. The covered CDR3 bases are TGTGCCAGCAGCTTTCGGGGGGCAGATGAAAAA. This translates into CASSFRGADEK. The entire CDR3 sequence reads CASSFRGADEKLFF.

For this clone: The read terminates 3 residues before the CDR3 end, so the remaining end is supplied by the germline J gene. The chain recombines TRBV7-2 with TRBJ1-2; D gene unclear. Per germline, CDR1 SGHTA and CDR2 FQGNSA. V was cut by 5 bases and J by 5 bases, with 9 bases left in between. The CDR3 extends over 12 amino acids. The CDR3 reads CASSASVYGYTF. Partial CDR3 DNA: TGTGCCAGCAGCGCTAGTGTGTATGGC.

Of note for this clone: Coverage ceases 3 residues before the CDR3 finishes, and the germline J gene fills in the end. The chain carries TRBV16 and TRBJ2-7; no reliable D call. This CDR3 is 14 amino acids long. The germline V gene encodes CDR1 KGHSY and CDR2 FQNENV. With 0 bases removed from V and 4 bases from J, the gap between germline ends came to 10 bases. The chain's CDR3 is CASSQSGTKYEQYF. The sequenced part of the CDR3 DNA is TGTGCCAGCAGCCAATCGGGCACAAAATACGAG.

As concerns this clone: The read falls 3 residues short of the CDR3 end, and the missing part is taken from the germline J gene. The chain employs TRBV18 and TRBJ2-1; 14 nucleotides match TRBD2. Germline V gene sequence: CDR1 KGHSH, CDR2 LQKENI. V dropped 3 bases and J dropped 7; count of bases not matched to a gene: 5. This CDR3 region has 16 residues. CDR3 sequence reads: CASSPGLAGGSNEQFF. The sequenced CDR3 bases are TGTGCCAGCTCACCCGGACTAGCGGGGGGATCGAATGAG.

As to this clone: Read sequence stops 3 residues before the CDR3 end, and the germline J gene provides the missing end. The chain combines TRBV2 with TRBJ2-3, with D tentatively TRBD2 (5 bases). The germline gives CDR1 SNHLY, CDR2 FYNNEI. The CDR3 sequence is 14 residues long. The germline V and J ends were trimmed by 7 bases and 6 bases, with 17 bases remaining between them. The part of the CDR3 DNA that was read is TGTGCCAGCATAGCGACTCCTGATCGCGATACG. Its translation: CASIATPDRDT. The CDR3 reads in full as CASIATPDRDTQYF.

As concerns this clone: The observed sequence ends 3 residues before the CDR3 terminus, with the missing tail filled in from the germline J gene. The chain carries TRBV30 and TRBJ2-3; a weak D match, TRBD2 (7 bases). Germline V CDR1 and CDR2: GTSNPN, SVGIG (reference sequence). Trimming shortened V by 2 bases and J by 2 bases, and 17 bases separated the two germline ends. CDR3 length: 16 residues. The CDR3 region is CAWSSLGGGFTDTQYF. CDR3 DNA, as far as it was read: TGTGCCTGGAGTTCACTGGGGGGGGGCTTCACAGATACG.

Points on this clone: The observed sequence ends 3 residues before the CDR3 terminus, with the missing tail filled in from the germline J gene. V gene TRBV30 combines with J gene TRBJ2-3, with 8 bases aligning to TRBD1. This CDR3 region has 15 residues. In germline, CDR1 is GTSNPN, CDR2 SVGIG (reference sequence). The CDR3 protein is CAWSVGTGINQPQYF. The sequenced part of the CDR3 DNA is TGTGCCTGGAGTGTAGGGACAGGAATTAATCAGCCG.